This T cell receptor beta chain was sequenced in a study of CD8 T cells in Susac syndrome. The RNA input was about 0.5 to 1 ug, and it was reverse transcribed with random hexamers. immunoSEQ multiplex PCR amplified TCR beta CDR3 across 54 Vbeta, 13 Jbeta. TCRdb re-called the immunoSEQ multiplex PCR reads through MiXCR, storing one row per CDR3 protein. The sample yields about 200,000 distinct CDR3 sequences, roughly 96% seen once. The TEMRA cells underwent FACS enrichment, while the CD8+ and CD4+ T cells underwent negative isolation. The sequence was collected from a human donor in good health. Sequencing used CD4+ T cells from PBMCs.

CDR3 protein: CASSHDRDTNQPQHF. The DNA for the CDR3 is TGTGCCAGCAGCCACGACAGGGACACCAATCAGCCCCAGCATTTT. This chain joins TRBV9 and TRBJ1-5; 7 bases map to TRBD1. With 4 bases clipped from V and 3 bases from J, the junction kept 7 bases outside the gene matches. The germline gives CDR1 SGDLS, CDR2 YYNGEE. The CDR3 has 15 residues.